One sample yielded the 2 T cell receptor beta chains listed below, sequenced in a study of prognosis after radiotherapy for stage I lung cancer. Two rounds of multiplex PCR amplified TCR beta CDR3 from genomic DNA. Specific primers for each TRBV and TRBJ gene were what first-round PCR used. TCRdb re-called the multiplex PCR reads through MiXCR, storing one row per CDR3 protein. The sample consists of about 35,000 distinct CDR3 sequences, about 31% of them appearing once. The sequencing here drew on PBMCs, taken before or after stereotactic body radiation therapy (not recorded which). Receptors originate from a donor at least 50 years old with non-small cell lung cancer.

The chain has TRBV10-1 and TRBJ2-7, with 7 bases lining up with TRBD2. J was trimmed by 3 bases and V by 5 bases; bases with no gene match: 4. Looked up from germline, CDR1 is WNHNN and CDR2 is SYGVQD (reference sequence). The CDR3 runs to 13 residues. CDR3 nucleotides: TGCGCCAGCAGTAGCGGGGACCACTACGAGCAGTACTTC. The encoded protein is CASSSGDHYEQYF.

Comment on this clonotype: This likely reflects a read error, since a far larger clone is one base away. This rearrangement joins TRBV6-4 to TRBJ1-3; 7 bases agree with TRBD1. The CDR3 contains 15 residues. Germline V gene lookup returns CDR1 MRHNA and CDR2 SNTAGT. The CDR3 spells CDSSPGQSSGNTIYF. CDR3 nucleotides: TGTGACAGCAGCCCGGGACAGAGCTCTGGAAACACCATATATTTT.